This TCR beta chain was sequenced in a study of identical twins. The V segment lost 6 bases and the J segment 0 bases; nucleotides outside the gene matches: 5. CDR3 size: 14 residues. Germline V gene sequence: CDR1 DFQATT, CDR2 SNEGSKA (reference sequence). At least ten counts were recorded for this clonotype. TCRdb re-derived calls from the 5' RACE reads in MiXCR, one entry per CDR3 protein. The sample records 150,000 or so distinct CDR3 sequences, roughly 3.5% being singletons. This TCR derives from a man younger than 35 in good health. The J gene is TRBJ1-3, the V gene TRBV20-1, with 7 bases fitting TRBD1. The specimen was memory T cells sorted from blood. The CDR3 nucleotides are TGCAGTGCCACGGGACAGATCTCTGGAAACACCATATATTTT. It is translated as CSATGQISGNTIYF.